A single T cell receptor (beta chain) is shown here with its context. Its antigen specificity is not known. No qualities accompany the bases; no much larger clone lies one base away. This sample was taken from a study of T-cell reconstitution after alpha-beta-depleted transplantation in children (dated by TCRdb to the mid-2010s). Concerning the study at large: Using TCR repertoire profiling, the study quantitatively followed how T-cell immune reconstitution unfolded in children after TCRalphabeta/CD19-depleted allogeneic hematopoietic cell transplantation. Results the study describes overall, beyond this receptor: In some patients, high TCRbeta diversity at day 60 was attributed to recipient T cells and intrathymic progenitors that had survived conditioning. Hyperexpanded clone frequencies declined over subsequent months; after one year, T-cell counts and TCRbeta diversity were mostly attributed to newly produced T cells. The apparently early recovery of alphabetaT-cell counts about two months after transplant reportedly depended on only several hundred rapidly expanded clones that came from non-depleted graft cells.

The treatment or condition label, as the study defines it: allogeneic hematopoietic cell transplantation with graft depleted of TCRalphabeta T cells and CD19 B cells. The transplant recipients were children given TCRalphabeta/CD19-depleted allogeneic hematopoietic cell grafts. Receptor libraries were prepared by PCR. The reads were generated on an Illumina HiSeq 2500. TCR library preparation used molecular barcoding, with unique molecular identifiers applied to normalize quantification of the TCRbeta repertoire. Starting from the raw public reads, TCRdb applied fastp trimming at Q25, assembled clones with MiXCR and retained in-frame beta chains. A single entry per CDR3 protein holds the most common genes and DNA from its merged rows. In this sample the table shows roughly 790,000 distinct CDR3 sequences, roughly 15% of which occur a single time. Around 4.5% of the sample goes to the ten largest clones.

This specimen was PBMCs, mostly from graft donor cells, taken 360 days after TCRalphabeta/CD19-depleted stem cell transplant. The sequence was obtained from a male patient younger than 18 who had a stem cell transplant for acute lymphoblastic leukemia, so the T cells may come from the graft donor.

The CDR3 reads CASSLSWDRTYSYEQYF. The nucleotide sequence reads as follows: TGTGCCAGCAGTTTATCTTGGGACAGGACTTACTCCTACGAGCAGTACTTC. The rearrangement combines TRBV27 with TRBJ2-7; the central 8 bases match TRBD1. Via the germline V gene (reference sequence), CDR1 is MNHEY and CDR2 SMNVEV. From the cysteine through the phenylalanine, the CDR3 covers 17 amino acids. CDR3 DNA is the only sequence kept; it has 51 bases, read in frame from the first base. Relative to germline, V is missing 0 bases and J is missing 0 bases, with 7 bases of the junction outside any gene match.